This T cell receptor (beta chain) appears in the sequencing data of a study of blood T cell repertoires in COVID-19. Study background: Collection of acute and convalescent COVID-19 samples took place in the United States, Italy and Spain.

This clone was observed a single time. Sequenced by immunoSEQ multiplex PCR; TCRdb stores in-frame clones only, minus some. Of some 320,000 clones listed, 90% are singletons. The germline gives CDR1 MNHEY, CDR2 SVGEGT. V lost 0 bases and J 0 bases, leaving 11 bases between the germline ends. The CDR3 has 17 residues. Cohort allocation depended upon clinical history that participants reported. Up to 2 weeks before entering the study, exposed participants had met a COVID-19 case. The clonotype was recovered from a young woman who had been exposed to COVID-19. This chain uses TRBV6-2 or TRBV6-3 with TRBJ2-2; a weak D match, TRBD2 (5 bases). Specimen: PBMCs or T cells enriched from blood (not recorded which). In DNA form, the CDR3 reads TGTGCCAGCAGTTACTCGACCGGGGAAGCGAACACCGGGGAGCTGTTTTTT. It yields the protein CASSYSTGEANTGELFF.